A selection of T cell receptor beta chains follows, all from one sample in a study of blood T cell repertoires in COVID-19. Libraries were prepared by immunoSEQ multiplex PCR; TCRdb keeps only in-frame clonotypes and omits some of them. Of 260,000 or so clones in the sample, more than 70% were seen once. The material sequenced was peripheral blood. Source of these receptors: an elderly man with acute or convalescent COVID-19. CDR3s leave out the opening cysteine and the closing phenylalanine or tryptophan.

TRBJ2-3,TRBV12-5,ASSESLRGGPDTQY
TRBJ1-1,TRBV5-1,ASSLTGAQGAF
TRBJ2-7,TRBV5-6,ASSPGPGQGAYEQY
TRBJ2-3,TRBV5-1,ASSLPGLAGQGDTQY
TRBJ2-7,TRBV5-4,ASSQDGGAYEQY
TRBJ2-3,TRBV5-1,ASSRDRPPKDTQY
TRBJ1-2,TRBV7-2,ASRHPTGGYGYT
TRBJ2-5,TRBV11-2,ASSSQTSGRVETQY
TRBJ1-2,TRBV5-6,ASRELQGQGYGYT
TRBJ1-4,TRBV6-1,ASSDGTGVRREKLF
TRBJ2-7,TRBV2,ASSESQEGGYEQY
TRBJ2-3,TRBV2,ASATNPGLSQY
TRBJ2-4,TRBV3-1/TRBV3-2,ASSPLTGQLAKNIQY
TRBJ1-5,TRBV2,ASSGPMGGGGQPQH
TRBJ2-2,TRBV4-1,ASSQGRGGYDTGELF
TRBJ2-4,TRBV6-5,ASSQGQGGIQY
TRBJ2-7,TRBV5-1,ASSLGASGYEQY
TRBJ2-7,TRBV5-1,ASSLGPGSYEQY
TRBJ1-2,TRBV28,ASSPRTKLNGYT
TRBJ2-5,TRBV11-2,ASSLGTKGGQETQY
TRBJ2-2,TRBV10-3,AISPGAGGELF
TRBJ2-7,TRBV25-1,ASSDYSRYEQY
TRBJ1-1,TRBV24-1,ATSAADRENGEAF
TRBJ1-1,TRBV9,ASSSFLNTEAF
TRBJ1-1,TRBV7-2,ASSLEDLQGRAAF
TRBJ1-6,TRBV6-5,ASRSDSAHNSPLH
TRBJ2-7,TRBV6-1,ASSENRGRLSYEQY
TRBJ2-1,TRBV5-1,ASSLGSTGNNEQF
TRBJ2-3,TRBV6-5,ASRGTGKGTDTQY
TRBJ1-1,TRBV7-9,ASSPGNQKNTEAF
TRBJ1-1,TRBV7-2,ASSSDRGNTEAF
TRBJ1-5,TRBV3-1/TRBV3-2,ASSETQLGQGIQPQH
TRBJ1-2,TRBV27,ASSRIQGANGYT
TRBJ1-1,TRBV5-5,ASSQIHGTGMNTEAF
TRBJ2-3,TRBV3-1/TRBV3-2,ASSLGQGAQY
TRBJ2-2,TRBV6-5,ASSAGGNTGELF
TRBJ2-4,TRBV24-1,ATSESGSGNIQY
TRBJ2-3,TRBV24-1,ATSGNRATDTQY
TRBJ2-1,TRBV4-1,ASSRPWGGDNEQF